Following are 30 T cell receptor beta chains from one sample sequenced in a study of cytotoxic CD8 clonotypes in ibrutinib-treated CLL. Assay: immunoSEQ multiplex PCR; the TCRdb copy retains only in-frame clones and omits some. The table records 130,000 to 150,000 clones, around three quarters of them present only once. The source material was PBMCs, sampled after 12 months of ibrutinib treatment. These receptors were taken from a human donor with chronic lymphocytic leukemia.

V usage is TRBV5-6 and J usage is TRBJ1-4; perhaps TRBD1 as D (5 bases). The CDR3 loop spans 15 amino acids. Looked up from germline, CDR1 is SGHDT and CDR2 is YYEEEE. With 4 bases removed from V and 0 bases from J, the gap between germline ends came to 10 bases. The CDR3 protein is CASSPTGATNEKLFF. In nucleotides, the CDR3 is TGTGCCAGCAGCCCTACGGGGGCAACTAATGAAAAACTGTTTTTT.

The chain uses TRBV19 and TRBJ2-3, with TRBD2 identical over 10 bases. The V gene end was trimmed by 6 bases and the J gene end by 3 bases; junction bases not matched to a gene: 12. Germline-derived CDR1 and CDR2 are LNHDA and SQIVND (reference sequence). The CDR3 extends over 17 amino acids. CDR3 in amino acids: CASSFSLAGERTDTQYF. The CDR3 DNA follows: TGTGCCAGTAGCTTCTCCCTAGCGGGAGAAAGAACAGATACGCAGTATTTT.

The J gene is TRBJ1-3, the V gene TRBV4-1; TRBD1 is a possible D gene (5 bases). The CDR3 is made up of 16 amino acids. Germline V gene lookup returns CDR1 MGHRA and CDR2 YSYEKL. The ends were cut back, 3 bases at V and 2 bases at J, with 14 bases in the middle. The CDR3 DNA is TGCGCCAGCAGCCAGGGGGACCTTAGACCTGGAAACACCATATATTTT. It codes for CASSQGDLRPGNTIYF.

The V call is TRBV7-6, the J call TRBJ2-7; 12 bases match TRBD1. Looked up from germline, CDR1 is SGHVS and CDR2 is FNYEAQ. J was trimmed by 3 bases and V by 5 bases; bases with no gene match: 5. This CDR3 region has 15 residues. In DNA, the CDR3 is TGTGCCAGCAGCGAGGGACAGGGGGCGGTCTACGAGCAGTACTTC. Translation gives CASSEGQGAVYEQYF.

The gene calls are TRBV15 and TRBJ1-5, with a weak D call TRBD1 (5 bases). V lost 1 base and J lost 9, with 19 bases in between. CDR3 length equals 16 residues. Germline V lookup: CDR1 LNHNV, CDR2 YYDKDF (reference sequence). CDR3 nucleotides: TGTGCCACCAGCAGAGGTTCCCACAGGCCCCAAGGGCCCCAGCATTTT. Translation: CATSRGSHRPQGPQHF.

The CDR3 loop reads CAISGPGLAGVSASTDTQYF. The CDR3 DNA is TGTGCCATCAGTGGACCGGGACTAGCGGGAGTCTCAGCCAGCACAGATACGCAGTATTTT. The chain joins TRBV10-3 to TRBJ2-3; 14 nucleotides line up with TRBD2. V was clipped by 4 bases and J by 0 bases; unmatched bases: 12. This CDR3 region has 20 residues. Germline loops: CDR1 ENHRY, CDR2 SYGVKD.

The genes are TRBV29-1 and TRBJ1-2; tentatively, D is TRBD1 (5 bases). Germline CDR1 and CDR2: SQVTM and ANQGSEA. Trimming stripped 7 bases from V and 1 base from J, with 10 bases between. The CDR3 covers 12 residues. The CDR3 loop reads CSDKGINYGYTF. The CDR3 DNA follows: TGCAGCGACAAGGGGATTAACTATGGCTACACCTTC.

This chain links TRBV7-9 with TRBJ1-4, with D tentatively TRBD1 (6 bases). The germline V and J ends were trimmed by 5 bases and 5 bases, with 9 bases remaining between them. Germline loops: CDR1 SEHNR, CDR2 FQNEAQ (reference sequence). This CDR3 is built from 13 residues. The CDR3 is CASSQGQNEKLFF. In DNA, the CDR3 is TGTGCCAGCAGCCAAGGACAGAATGAAAAACTGTTTTTT.

This clone occurred a few times. The genes are TRBV5-4 and TRBJ2-3; 8 bases line up with TRBD2. The germline CDR1 and CDR2 sequences are SGHNT and YYREEE (reference sequence). The junction had 6 bases not matched to a gene; V was cut back by 1 base and J by 2 bases. This CDR3 comprises 16 residues. CDR3 in DNA: TGTGCCAGCAGCTTGTTCACTAGCGGATACACAGATACGCAGTATTTT. This sequence encodes CASSLFTSGYTDTQYF.

The chain joins TRBV18 to TRBJ2-5; D not resolved. CDR3 length equals 13 residues. Germline loops: CDR1 KGHSH, CDR2 LQKENI. Trimming took 1 base from V and 5 from J, leaving 8 bases between them. The CDR3 protein is CASSPRPLETQYF. The CDR3 coding sequence is TGTGCCAGCTCACCACGTCCCCTGGAGACCCAGTACTTC.

This chain joins TRBV28 and TRBJ1-6; no clear D gene. V was clipped by 3 bases and J by 15 bases, with 9 bases between them. The CDR3 covers 11 residues. Germline CDR1 MDHEN, CDR2 SYDVKM. The CDR3, as DNA: TGTGCCAGCAGTTTTCAGTACGTCCTCCACTTT. It translates to CASSFQYVLHF.

The rearrangement joins TRBV29-1 to TRBJ1-1; 9 bases align to TRBD1. Losses at the gene ends were 2 bases for V and 3 bases for J; bases not matched to a gene: 4. The CDR3 consists of 14 residues. In germline, CDR1 is SQVTM, CDR2 ANQGSEA. CDR3 DNA: TGCAGCGTTGAAAACAGGGGGCGAGACACTGAAGCTTTCTTT. Translating it yields CSVENRGRDTEAFF.

The chain is built from TRBV28 and TRBJ1-1, with no clear D. The CDR3 covers 14 residues. Germline CDR1 and CDR2: MDHEN and SYDVKM. The V and J ends lost 3 bases and 4 bases respectively, with 12 bases between them. The CDR3 DNA is TGTGCCAGCAGTTTTAGGCTGCCGGTCACTGAAGCTTTCTTT. It is translated as CASSFRLPVTEAFF.

There are a few counts of this clone. The rearrangement links TRBV11-2 to TRBJ2-1, with D perhaps TRBD1 (6 bases). The CDR3 is 15 amino acids. Trimming left V 5 bases short and J 9 bases short, with 20 bases between. Germline V gene data show CDR1 as SGHAT and CDR2 as FQNNGV. The CDR3 region has the DNA TGTGCCAGCAGCCAAGGACAGCTACATCCAGTTGAGCAGTTCTTC. This gives the protein CASSQGQLHPVEQFF.

This rearrangement joins TRBV7-9 to TRBJ1-2; weak D call: TRBD1 (5 bases). The CDR3 is 14 residues long. Looked up from germline, CDR1 is SEHNR and CDR2 is FQNEAQ (reference sequence). The V gene lost 3 bases and the J gene lost 7 bases, with 15 bases spanning the gap. The CDR3 here is CASSLGRVRPGYTF. The DNA of the CDR3 is TGTGCCAGCAGCTTGGGCAGGGTTCGCCCTGGCTACACCTTC.

The chain carries TRBV4-3 and TRBJ2-7, with D possibly TRBD1 on 5 matching bases. The V end was cut by 0 bases, the J end by 3 bases, with 9 bases between. Germline V lookup: CDR1 LGHNA, CDR2 YSLEER. CDR3 length: 14 amino acids. The CDR3 DNA sequence: TGCGCCAGCAGCCAAGATATGGACAACTACGAGCAGTACTTC. Amino acid sequence: CASSQDMDNYEQYF.

The gene calls are TRBV6-5 and TRBJ1-2; D remains unclear. Germline values: CDR1 MNHEY, CDR2 SVGAGI. V dropped 5 bases and J dropped 2 bases, with 3 bases sitting between them. The CDR3 contains 11 residues. The CDR3: CASSDNYGYTF. The CDR3 DNA is TGTGCCAGCAGTGACAACTATGGCTACACCTTC.

The rearrangement uses TRBV7-6 and TRBJ2-1; no clear D gene. This CDR3 comprises 14 residues. V dropped 7 bases and J dropped 4 bases, with 14 bases sitting between them. Germline lookup yields CDR1 SGHVS and CDR2 FNYEAQ. DNA for the CDR3: TGTGCCAGCACCCCCCTGCTGGGGTACAATGAGCAGTTCTTC. Its protein product is CASTPLLGYNEQFF.

V and J are TRBV6-5 and TRBJ1-2, with D perhaps TRBD1 (6 bases). The V and J ends lost 2 bases and 3 bases respectively, with 13 bases between them. Germline CDR1 is MNHEY and CDR2 is SVGAGI. The CDR3 consists of 15 residues. The CDR3 sequence: CASSYPGQPYYGYTF. The CDR3 DNA reads as TGTGCCAGCAGTTACCCCGGACAGCCCTACTATGGCTACACCTTC.

This chain joins TRBV7-6 and TRBJ2-5; no definite D call. The ends were cut back, 1 base at V and 1 base at J, with 10 bases in the middle. Germline V gene lookup returns CDR1 SGHVS and CDR2 FNYEAQ. This CDR3 spans 15 amino acids. CDR3 residues: CASSLGAGGQETQYF. DNA for the CDR3: TGTGCCAGCAGCTTAGGGGCAGGCGGCCAAGAGACCCAGTACTTC. Supplemented by reference TRBV7-6 and TRBJ2-5, the full variable domain reads GAGVSQSPRYKVTKRGQDVALRCDPISGHVSLYWYRQALGQGPEFLTYFNYEAQQDKSGLPNDRFSAERPEGSISTLTIQRTEQRDSAMYRCASSLGAGGQETQYFGPGTRLLVL.

This chain joins TRBV5-1 and TRBJ2-3, with D unresolved. The CDR3 runs 14 residues. The germline CDR1 and CDR2 sequences are SGHRS and YFSETQ. V was clipped by 5 bases and J by 0 bases, with 10 bases between them. For the CDR3, the DNA is TGCGCCAGCAGTCCCGGGCAGAGCACAGATACGCAGTATTTT. Residues: CASSPGQSTDTQYF.

The CDR3 here is CASSMGQGTHNEQFF. In DNA, the CDR3 is TGTGCCAGTAGTATGGGCCAGGGGACCCACAATGAGCAGTTCTTC. The chain couples TRBV19 to TRBJ2-1; D perhaps matches TRBD1 (6 bases). CDR1 and CDR2 (germline): LNHDA, SQIVND (reference sequence). This CDR3 spans 15 amino acids. V gave up 3 bases and J gave up 5 bases, with 14 bases separating them.

The chain has TRBV14 and TRBJ1-6, with TRBD1 matching 7 bases. The V gene end was trimmed by 4 bases and the J gene end by 6 bases; junction bases not matched to a gene: 6. Per germline, CDR1 SGHDN and CDR2 FVKESK. The CDR3 has 15 amino acids. This chain's CDR3 is CASSLDRDGNSPLHF. CDR3 nucleotides: TGTGCCAGCAGCCTCGACAGGGACGGTAATTCACCCCTCCACTTT.

The gene calls are TRBV7-2 and TRBJ2-7, with 10 nucleotides matching TRBD2. The V segment lost 5 bases and the J segment 7 bases; nucleotides outside the gene matches: 14. CDR3 size: 16 residues. Germline assignment: CDR1 SGHTA and CDR2 FQGNSA. CDR3 nucleotide sequence: TGTGCCAGCAGCGTTCCTGGGCTAGCGGGAGTGGGTGAGCAGTACTTC. This translates into CASSVPGLAGVGEQYF.

Concerning this clone: Without the conserved terminal phenylalanine or tryptophan, this CDR3 likely stems from a read error. The chain couples TRBV4-1 to TRBJ1-2, with 9 bases fitting TRBD1. The CDR3 runs 18 residues. The trim removed 3 bases at V and 0 bases at J, leaving 11 bases unmatched. Germline V lookup: CDR1 MGHRA, CDR2 YSYEKL. The CDR3 DNA is TGCGCCAGCAGCCATGTAGGGACAGGGAACAACCCTAACTATGGCTACACCATC. Amino acid sequence: CASSHVGTGNNPNYGYTI.

Comment on this clone: Other nucleotide sequences in the sample specify the same CDR3. The chain links TRBV5-4 to TRBJ2-7; D remains ambiguous. CDR3 length: 11 amino acids. Germline V lookup: CDR1 SGHNT, CDR2 YYREEE (reference sequence). V was shortened by 3 bases and J by 3 bases, with 4 bases between the two germline ends. The CDR3 coding sequence is TGTGCCAGCAGCTCCCTCTACGAGCAGTACTTC. It encodes CASSSLYEQYF.

J is TRBJ1-5 and V is TRBV4-1, with D perhaps TRBD1 (5 bases). V lost 2 bases to trimming and J lost 2 bases, with 7 bases between them. CDR1 is MGHRA, CDR2 YSYEKL, per germline. The CDR3 length is 14 residues. CDR3 bases: TGCGCCAGCAGCCAAACACAGGGCAATCAGCCCCAGCATTTT. It is translated as CASSQTQGNQPQHF.

V is TRBV18 and J is TRBJ2-7, with 9 positions matching TRBD2. With 3 bases clipped from V and 5 bases from J, the junction kept 5 bases outside the gene matches. The CDR3 extends over 14 amino acids. The germline V gene has CDR1 KGHSH and CDR2 LQKENI. The CDR3 region is CASSPSLAGDEQYF. DNA for the CDR3: TGTGCCAGCTCACCTTCTTTAGCGGGAGACGAGCAGTACTTC.

This chain uses TRBV7-9 with TRBJ2-7; D uncertain. The V gene's germline CDR1 is SEHNR and CDR2 FQNEAQ (reference sequence). This CDR3 comprises 14 residues. With 2 bases removed from V and 4 bases from J, the gap between germline ends came to 12 bases. CDR3 in amino acids: CASSLFDAGYEQYF. CDR3 coding DNA: TGTGCCAGCAGCTTATTTGATGCTGGATACGAGCAGTACTTC.

V usage is TRBV15 and J usage is TRBJ2-7; the D gene is possibly TRBD1 (6 bases). Trimming left V 4 bases short and J 1 base short, with 8 bases between. CDR3 length: 13 residues. Germline V gene data show CDR1 as LNHNV and CDR2 as YYDKDF (reference sequence). CDR3 nucleotides: TGTGCCACCAGCAACAGGGTTTCCTACGAGCAGTACTTC. This codes for CATSNRVSYEQYF.